The clone carrying this TCR beta chain has only one observation. Antigen: not known. The study ran its PCR with 60 Vbeta and 13 Jbeta primers. Measured with immunoSEQ multiplex PCR; TCRdb has only the in-frame clones, and not every one. The sample includes more than 90,000 clones, approximately 81% seen only once; the top ten take 2.5% to 3%. The data derive from a study of cytomegalovirus exposure and HLA in healthy donors. Study-wide background: For the approximately 400 genotyped donors, 80% to 90% fell within the Caucasian-associated ancestry cluster. The study's findings and limits: Later work associated roughly 15,000 TCR beta sequences with HLA alleles at 0.05 false discovery rate.

Per the germline V gene, CDR1 is SEHNR and CDR2 is FQNEAQ (reference sequence). The CDR3 has 12 residues. Trimming left V 1 base short and J 6 bases short, with 7 bases between. Sequencing was done on a sample of PBMCs. The V and J genes are TRBV7-9 and TRBJ2-7; weak D call: TRBD2 (6 bases). The clonotype was recovered from a young woman in good health and CMV-seropositive. The CDR3 bases are TGTGCCAGCAGCTTAGAGGGAGGCGAGCAGTACTTC. Protein sequence: CASSLEGGEQYF.